The 28 T cell receptor beta chains below come from one sample, sequenced in a study of T cell responses to AZD1222 COVID-19 vaccine. Data came from immunoSEQ multiplex PCR; TCRdb stores just in-frame clones and leaves some out. The sample contains about 160,000 clones, roughly 90% of which appear only once. The sample was peripheral blood, taken 28 days after the second AZD1222 dose. These receptors were collected from an adult who received the AZD1222 COVID-19 vaccine.

This chain joins TRBV6-5 and TRBJ2-5; the D gene is possibly TRBD1 (6 bases). The CDR3 is made up of 15 amino acids. V lost 6 bases and J lost 5, with 19 bases in between. Germline CDR1 is MNHEY and CDR2 is SVGAGI. The CDR3 coding sequence is TGTGCCAGCAGCACTTACGGGGACATAGGGGAGACCCAGTACTTC. Amino acids: CASSTYGDIGETQYF.

The chain combines TRBV30 with TRBJ1-5, with 8 bases fitting TRBD1. With 2 bases clipped from V and 7 bases from J, the junction kept 4 bases outside the gene matches. The CDR3 contains 13 residues. CDR1 and CDR2 (germline): GTSNPN, SVGIG (reference sequence). In DNA, the CDR3 is TGTGCCTGGAGTTCCGGGACAGGCCAGCCCCAGCATTTT. Translation: CAWSSGTGQPQHF.

This clone was detected a few times. The chain joins TRBV19 to TRBJ2-7, with a possible D match to TRBD2 (5 bases). CDR3 length: 16 residues. V shed 1 base and J shed 3 bases, with 16 bases lying between them. Germline V gene data show CDR1 as LNHDA and CDR2 as SQIVND (reference sequence). The CDR3 here is CASSIGQAGAVYEQYF. CDR3 in DNA: TGTGCCAGTAGTATAGGGCAGGCGGGTGCGGTCTACGAGCAGTACTTC.

The genes are TRBV5-4 and TRBJ1-4; D call uncertain. Germline assignment: CDR1 SGHNT and CDR2 YYREEE (reference sequence). The V and J ends lost 1 base and 0 bases respectively, with 7 bases between them. This CDR3 region has 15 residues. Here the CDR3 DNA reads TGTGCCAGCAGCTTGTCTGGAGCAACTAATGAAAAACTGTTTTTT. Residues: CASSLSGATNEKLFF.

The V and J genes are TRBV5-1 and TRBJ2-1; no firm D call. CDR1 is SGHRS and CDR2 is YFSETQ in the germline V gene. CDR3 length: 13 amino acids. Trimming removed 0 bases at V and 4 bases at J, with 5 bases between. In nucleotides, the CDR3 is TGCGCCAGCAGCTTGGTGGGGTACAATGAGCAGTTCTTC. Amino acid sequence: CASSLVGYNEQFF.

The rearrangement uses TRBV4-1 and TRBJ2-7; D gene ambiguous. Germline CDR1 reads MGHRA; CDR2 reads YSYEKL. CDR3 length: 14 amino acids. V was pared by 0 bases and J by 3 bases, with 9 bases between. Written as DNA, the CDR3 is TGCGCCAGCAGCCAAGAAAACTCCTTCTACGAGCAGTACTTC. Translating it yields CASSQENSFYEQYF.

J is TRBJ1-1 and V is TRBV2; a possible D gene is TRBD1 (5 bases). V dropped 5 bases and J dropped 4 bases, with 14 bases sitting between them. The length of the CDR3 is 14 residues. CDR1 is SNHLY, CDR2 FYNNEI, per germline. CDR3 nucleotides: TGTGCCAGCAGTACTCGGCTGGGGGGCACTGAAGCTTTCTTT. The encoded protein is CASSTRLGGTEAFF.

V and J are TRBV25-1 and TRBJ2-7; TRBD1 might be the D (5 bases). Germline V gives CDR1 MGHDK, CDR2 SYGVNS. This CDR3 has 15 residues. V gave up 3 bases and J gave up 6 bases, with 18 bases separating them. The CDR3 region has the DNA TGTGCCAGCAGTGACGGACAAGGAACCTCTCGCGAGCAGTACTTC. This encodes CASSDGQGTSREQYF.

The genes are TRBV25-1 and TRBJ1-3; TRBD1 is a possible D gene (5 bases). The length of the CDR3 is 16 residues. CDR1 and CDR2 (germline): MGHDK, SYGVNS. The V end lost 1 base, the J end lost 0 bases, and 10 bases lay between the germline ends. As DNA, the CDR3 is TGTGCCAGCAGTGAATGGGACCATTACTCTGGAAACACCATATATTTT. This sequence encodes CASSEWDHYSGNTIYF.

A note on this clone: The sample has other DNA sequences that encode this CDR3 too. The V and J genes are TRBV12-3 or TRBV12-4 and TRBJ1-1, with D unresolved. CDR3 length equals 12 residues. Between the trimmed V and J ends, which lost 3 bases and 4 bases, there was a span of 6 bases. The CDR3 DNA sequence: TGTGCCAGCAGTTTCGAGGGCACTGAAGCTTTCTTT. Translating it yields CASSFEGTEAFF.

CDR3 sequence reads: CASSLRQGGSPLHF. CDR3 DNA sequence: TGCGCCAGCAGCCTTCGACAGGGAGGATCACCCCTCCACTTT. V and J are TRBV5-1 and TRBJ1-6, with 7 nucleotides matching TRBD1. CDR1 and CDR2 from the germline V gene are SGHRS and YFSETQ. The CDR3 runs to 14 residues. With 4 bases clipped from V and 10 bases from J, the junction kept 8 bases outside the gene matches.

The V and J genes are TRBV29-1 and TRBJ2-2; unclear D gene. The CDR3 has 12 amino acids. Germline V gene lookup returns CDR1 SQVTM and CDR2 ANQGSEA. V was clipped by 7 bases and J by 3 bases, with 9 bases between them. CDR3 amino acids: CSARFDTGELFF. In DNA, the CDR3 is TGCAGCGCCCGGTTTGACACCGGGGAGCTGTTTTTT.

V gene TRBV18 combines with J gene TRBJ1-1; D may be TRBD1 (6 bases). V lost 2 bases and J 4 bases, leaving 14 bases between the germline ends. The CDR3 is made up of 15 amino acids. Germline loops: CDR1 KGHSH, CDR2 LQKENI. The CDR3 region is CASSPLGTGSTEAFF. CDR3 DNA: TGTGCCAGCTCACCATTAGGAACAGGGAGCACTGAAGCTTTCTTT.

This clone was recorded once. V gene TRBV19 combines with J gene TRBJ2-2; 7 positions match TRBD2. The CDR3 runs 17 residues. Germline-derived CDR1 and CDR2 are LNHDA and SQIVND (reference sequence). J was trimmed by 6 bases and V by 7 bases; bases with no gene match: 17. Here the CDR3 reads CASTAVGAGRGAGELFF. In DNA form, the CDR3 reads TGTGCCAGTACGGCGGTAGGAGCGGGGAGAGGAGCCGGGGAGCTGTTTTTT.

This chain joins TRBV27 and TRBJ1-2; TRBD1 matches at 8 bases. J was trimmed by 7 bases and V by 4 bases; bases with no gene match: 11. Germline-derived CDR1 and CDR2 are MNHEY and SMNVEV (reference sequence). The CDR3 runs 15 residues. DNA for the CDR3: TGTGCCAGCAGTTGGAGGAGCAGGGGGCTTTTTGGCTACACCTTC. Translating it yields CASSWRSRGLFGYTF.

The chain uses TRBV7-6 and TRBJ2-1, with TRBD2 identical over 7 bases. V was pared by 0 bases and J by 6 bases, with 5 bases of the junction left unmatched. CDR3 length equals 15 residues. Germline values: CDR1 SGHVS, CDR2 FNYEAQ. The CDR3 is CASSLAGAGSNEQFF. The CDR3 nucleotides read TGTGCCAGCAGCTTAGCGGGAGCGGGGTCCAATGAGCAGTTCTTC.

V and J are TRBV6-1 and TRBJ1-6; D call uncertain. Looked up from germline, CDR1 is MNHNS and CDR2 is SASEGT. The CDR3 has 13 residues. Trimming removed 0 bases from V and 8 bases from J, with 5 bases in between. In DNA form, the CDR3 reads TGTGCCAGCAGTGAAGCGCAATATTCACCCCTCCACTTT. As protein: CASSEAQYSPLHF.

The V call is TRBV3-1 (or the pseudogene TRBV3-2), the J call TRBJ1-1; tentative D call: TRBD1 (5 bases). CDR3 length equals 15 residues. The V gene lost 4 bases and the J gene lost 4 bases, with 16 bases spanning the gap. The germline gives CDR1 LGHDT, CDR2 YNNKEL (reference sequence). The chain's CDR3 is CASSLTGGSGTEAFF. The CDR3, as DNA: TGTGCCAGCAGCCTAACGGGGGGGAGCGGCACTGAAGCTTTCTTT.

This clone was picked up one time. The chain employs TRBV7-8 and TRBJ2-7; 8 nucleotides match TRBD1. The CDR3 is made up of 13 amino acids. Germline V lookup: CDR1 SGHVS, CDR2 FQNEAQ. V shed 4 bases and J 3 bases; nucleotides not matched to a gene: 2. CDR3 nucleotides: TGTGCCAGCAGCTACGACAGGGGCTACGAGCAGTACTTC. Its protein product is CASSYDRGYEQYF. The complete variable domain, with remaining parts taken from reference TRBV7-8 and TRBJ2-7, reads GAGVSQSPRYKVAKRGQDVALRCDPISGHVSLFWYQQALGQGPEFLTYFQNEAQLDKSGLPSDRFFAERPEGSVSTLKIQRTQQEDSAVYLCASSYDRGYEQYFGPGTRLTVT.

The chain employs TRBV20-1 and TRBJ1-2; unclear D gene. Germline lookup yields CDR1 DFQATT and CDR2 SNEGSKA (reference sequence). Trimming removed 5 bases at V and 0 bases at J, with 4 bases between. The CDR3 extends over 11 amino acids. The CDR3 DNA reads as TGCAGTGCTTATACTAACTATGGCTACACCTTC. Translation: CSAYTNYGYTF.

This chain links TRBV6-2 or TRBV6-3 with TRBJ2-4; 10 positions match TRBD2. There are 17 residues in the CDR3. Germline CDR1 and CDR2: MNHEY and SVGEGT. Germline trimming cut 0 bases from V and 3 bases from J; bases unmatched to any gene: 5. CDR3 in DNA: TGTGCCAGCAGTTACTCGGGCGGACTAGCGGACAAAAACATTCAGTACTTC. Translated: CASSYSGGLADKNIQYF.

V and J are TRBV6-2 or TRBV6-3 and TRBJ1-1; D perhaps matches TRBD1 (5 bases). Germline V gene sequence: CDR1 MNHEY, CDR2 SVGEGT. V gave up 1 base and J gave up 4 bases, with 10 bases separating them. The CDR3 contains 14 residues. The CDR3 DNA reads TGTGCCAGCAGTTACTTTGGGGGAGTCACTGAAGCTTTCTTT. Translated: CASSYFGGVTEAFF.

The genes are TRBV6-2 or TRBV6-3 and TRBJ2-7; no clear D. Germline V gives CDR1 MNHEY, CDR2 SVGEGT. The V end lost 5 bases, the J end lost 6 bases, and 14 bases lay between the germline ends. The CDR3 runs 13 residues. Written as DNA, the CDR3 is TGTGCCAGCAGTCGGCCCCCCGGCATCGAGCAGTACTTC. Amino acid sequence: CASSRPPGIEQYF.

The gene calls are TRBV4-1 and TRBJ1-1, with D possibly TRBD1 on 6 matching bases. CDR3 size: 14 residues. Trimming took 6 bases from V and 1 from J, leaving 12 bases between them. CDR1 and CDR2 from the germline V gene are MGHRA and YSYEKL. CDR3 sequence (DNA): TGCGCCAGCAGACCAACAGGGTCGAACACTGAAGCTTTCTTT. Translating it yields CASRPTGSNTEAFF.

The J gene is TRBJ1-3, the V gene TRBV9; TRBD1 matches 8 bases. After removal of 3 bases from V and 1 base from J, the junction contained 9 bases not matched to a gene. Germline V gene data show CDR1 as SGDLS and CDR2 as YYNGEE. This CDR3 is 17 amino acids long. The CDR3 sequence: CASSAQGVERSGNTIYF. CDR3 nucleotide sequence: TGTGCCAGCAGCGCACAGGGGGTAGAGAGGTCTGGAAACACCATATATTTT.

Notes on this clone: One end of the junction fails to match germline, which may point to a read error. The chain is built from TRBV7-2 and TRBJ1-1, with D unclear. From germline, CDR1 is SGHTA and CDR2 FQGNSA. The CDR3 is 11 amino acids. The CDR3 DNA reads as TGTGCCAGCAGCTTATCGGGCGGACCCCTTTTT. Its translation: CASSLSGGPLF.

V and J are TRBV5-8 and TRBJ1-1; TRBD1 aligns across 7 bases. The CDR3 length is 13 residues. Germline CDR1 is SGHTS and CDR2 is YDEGEE. Trimming removed 4 bases from V and 1 base from J; junction bases left unmatched: 1. Here the CDR3 reads CASSRTGNTEAFF. Here the CDR3 DNA reads TGTGCCAGCAGCCGGACAGGGAACACTGAAGCTTTCTTT.

The chain uses TRBV4-2 and TRBJ2-3; perhaps TRBD2 as D (6 bases). Germline V CDR1 and CDR2: LGHNA, YNFKEQ. There are 17 residues in the CDR3. V shed 3 bases and J shed 0 bases, with 16 bases lying between them. The CDR3 coding sequence is TGTGCCAGCAGCCAGGATCCCGGGGGACTTAGCACAGATACGCAGTATTTT. This codes for CASSQDPGGLSTDTQYF.